Shown below are 10 T cell receptor beta chains from a single sample sequenced in a study of blood T cell repertoires in COVID-19. The repertoire was sequenced with immunoSEQ multiplex PCR; TCRdb's copy has only in-frame clones and lacks some. Altogether fewer than 200,000 clones are present, roughly 76% being singletons, with the ten largest covering roughly 12%. Material for sequencing was peripheral blood. The receptors derive from an elderly woman with COVID-19, enrolled during active disease.

V is TRBV6-6 and J is TRBJ2-3, with D perhaps TRBD2 (7 bases). Germline CDR1 MNHNY, CDR2 SVGAGI (reference sequence). This CDR3 comprises 16 residues. Trimming took 2 bases from V and 1 from J, leaving 13 bases between them. The CDR3 nucleotides are TGTGCCAGCAGTTACCGCGGGGGCCGGGGCACAGATACGCAGTATTTT. The encoded protein is CASSYRGGRGTDTQYF.

The V call is TRBV7-6, the J call TRBJ1-3; 10 positions agree with TRBD1. The germline CDR1 and CDR2 sequences are SGHVS and FNYEAQ. J lost 0 bases, V lost 2 bases, and 7 bases had no gene match. The CDR3 extends over 18 amino acids. The CDR3 nucleotides are TGTGCCAGCAGCTTAAGGGGGACAGGGGTCTACTCTGGAAACACCATATATTTT. Translating it yields CASSLRGTGVYSGNTIYF.

The gene calls are TRBV5-1 and TRBJ2-3, with TRBD2 matching 8 bases. The CDR3 spans 16 residues. Germline CDR1 reads SGHRS; CDR2 reads YFSETQ. J lost 5 bases, V lost 4 bases, and 12 bases had no gene match. CDR3 region: CASSPGPAGAVDTQYF. CDR3 sequence (DNA): TGCGCCAGCAGCCCTGGCCCAGCGGGGGCGGTAGATACGCAGTATTTT.

The chain joins TRBV2 to TRBJ1-5, with 9 bases matching TRBD1. The trim removed 7 bases at V and 4 bases at J, leaving 2 bases unmatched. This CDR3 is 13 amino acids long. CDR1 SNHLY and CDR2 FYNNEI come from the germline V gene. CDR3 in DNA: TGTGCCAGCAAGGGACAGGGTAATCAGCCCCAGCATTTT. It yields the protein CASKGQGNQPQHF.

A single count supports this clone. V is TRBV30 and J is TRBJ2-5; D gene uncertain. CDR1 and CDR2 from the germline V gene are GTSNPN and SVGIG (reference sequence). This CDR3 has 11 amino acids. V was shortened by 3 bases and J by 3 bases, with 5 bases between the two germline ends. Written as DNA, the CDR3 is TGTGCCTGGAGCCCAGAAGAGACCCAGTACTTC. It encodes CAWSPEETQYF.

The V and J genes are TRBV5-4 and TRBJ1-2; 10 positions agree with TRBD1. CDR3 size: 14 residues. V shed 0 bases, J shed 8 bases, and the junction held 4 bases outside the gene matches. CDR1 SGHNT and CDR2 YYREEE come from the germline V gene (reference sequence). CDR3 sequence (DNA): TGTGCCAGCAGCTTGGGACAGGGGGCCAGAGGCTACACCTTC. Its protein is CASSLGQGARGYTF.

The genes are TRBV2 and TRBJ1-4; no definite D call. The CDR3 totals 14 residues. The germline gives CDR1 SNHLY, CDR2 FYNNEI. Trimming removed 8 bases from V and 4 bases from J, with 14 bases in between. CDR3 nucleotides: TGTGCCAGCGTGCCTATAGGACTTAATGAAAAACTGTTTTTT. This sequence encodes CASVPIGLNEKLFF.

The chain is built from TRBV3-1 (or the pseudogene TRBV3-2) and TRBJ1-3, with D perhaps matching TRBD1 (5 bases). Germline assignment: CDR1 LGHDT and CDR2 YNNKEL (reference sequence). This CDR3 is built from 14 residues. The V end lost 4 bases, the J end lost 0 bases, and 7 bases lay between the germline ends. Here the CDR3 reads CASSRGGSGNTIYF. Here the CDR3 DNA reads TGTGCCAGCAGCCGGGGGGGCTCTGGAAACACCATATATTTT.

The chain recombines TRBV28 with TRBJ2-3; 9 nucleotides agree with TRBD1. Germline V gene lookup returns CDR1 MDHEN and CDR2 SYDVKM. V lost 2 bases, J lost 5 bases, and 8 bases stayed unmatched. The CDR3 totals 16 residues. CDR3 nucleotides: TGTGCCAGCAGTTTACTTCAGACAGGGGGGCAAGATACGCAGTATTTT. It codes for CASSLLQTGGQDTQYF.

V gene TRBV5-1 combines with J gene TRBJ2-1, with 8 nucleotides matching TRBD2. This CDR3 is 16 amino acids long. V shed 3 bases, J shed 5 bases, and the junction held 10 bases outside the gene matches. Germline V gene lookup returns CDR1 SGHRS and CDR2 YFSETQ. The CDR3 region has the DNA TGCGCCAGCAGCTCCCTGCCCTTGACTAGCGACAATGAGCAGTTCTTC. Its protein product is CASSSLPLTSDNEQFF.